This T cell receptor (beta chain) was obtained from a study of cytomegalovirus exposure and HLA in healthy donors. 60 Vbeta and 13 Jbeta primers were used in PCR. Generated by immunoSEQ multiplex PCR, the TCRdb table keeps only in-frame clones and is missing some. Its table records tens of thousands of clones. This CDR3 has 15 amino acids. Germline loops: CDR1 MNHEY, CDR2 SMNVEV (reference sequence). V lost 4 bases and J lost 6; bases outside the gene matches: 9. The sample taken for sequencing was PBMCs. The chain has TRBV27 and TRBJ2-7; the match to TRBD1 covers 10 bases. The receptor was derived from an older woman in good health and CMV-seropositive. CDR3 loop: CASSSPGQGFVEQYF. In DNA form, the CDR3 reads TGTGCCAGCAGTTCCCCGGGACAGGGGTTTGTCGAGCAGTACTTC.